This T cell receptor beta chain was sequenced in a study of T cell responses to AZD1222 COVID-19 vaccine. CDR1 is LNHNV, CDR2 YYDKDF, per germline (reference sequence). Trimming took off 5 bases at V and 3 bases at J, with 19 bases between the two ends. The CDR3 covers 16 residues. Libraries were prepared by immunoSEQ multiplex PCR; TCRdb keeps only in-frame clonotypes and omits some of them. Among about 120,000 clones listed, approximately 90% were seen once. The material sequenced was peripheral blood, taken 28 days after the second AZD1222 dose. The receptor's source is an adult who received the AZD1222 COVID-19 vaccine. The V gene is TRBV15, the J gene TRBJ1-1; the D gene is possibly TRBD1 (5 bases). The chain's CDR3 is CATSPNGKQGYTEAFF. Here the CDR3 DNA reads TGTGCCACCAGCCCAAACGGGAAGCAGGGTTACACTGAAGCTTTCTTT.